This T cell receptor (beta chain) is drawn from a study of T cell responses to AZD1222 COVID-19 vaccine. Broader study findings: There were repertoire samples only from the period after the peak T cell response. Females made up more of the donors, who were largely white British, and clonal diversity may have come out too low. Nearly half of unique spike-specific TCRs reportedly avoided B.1.351 and B.1.1.7 mutated regions. The study found vaccine-associated CD4 TCRs spanning spike, dominant at 160-218 and 743-854.

The assay was immunoSEQ multiplex PCR, and TCRdb's table has in-frame clones only and misses some. The data hold some 78,000 clones, with around four fifths observed a single time. For this clone: The target antigen is unknown.

This CDR3 has 12 residues. Germline V lookup: CDR1 SGHVS, CDR2 FQNEAQ. With 5 bases removed from V and 8 bases from J, the gap between germline ends came to 10 bases. The TCR originated in an adult who received the AZD1222 COVID-19 vaccine. This sample comprised peripheral blood, obtained 28 days after the second AZD1222 dose. V usage is TRBV7-8 and J usage is TRBJ2-1; D is unclear. In DNA form, the CDR3 reads TGTGCCAGCAGCCACTGGGCGGATGAGCAGTTCTTC. It specifies CASSHWADEQFF.